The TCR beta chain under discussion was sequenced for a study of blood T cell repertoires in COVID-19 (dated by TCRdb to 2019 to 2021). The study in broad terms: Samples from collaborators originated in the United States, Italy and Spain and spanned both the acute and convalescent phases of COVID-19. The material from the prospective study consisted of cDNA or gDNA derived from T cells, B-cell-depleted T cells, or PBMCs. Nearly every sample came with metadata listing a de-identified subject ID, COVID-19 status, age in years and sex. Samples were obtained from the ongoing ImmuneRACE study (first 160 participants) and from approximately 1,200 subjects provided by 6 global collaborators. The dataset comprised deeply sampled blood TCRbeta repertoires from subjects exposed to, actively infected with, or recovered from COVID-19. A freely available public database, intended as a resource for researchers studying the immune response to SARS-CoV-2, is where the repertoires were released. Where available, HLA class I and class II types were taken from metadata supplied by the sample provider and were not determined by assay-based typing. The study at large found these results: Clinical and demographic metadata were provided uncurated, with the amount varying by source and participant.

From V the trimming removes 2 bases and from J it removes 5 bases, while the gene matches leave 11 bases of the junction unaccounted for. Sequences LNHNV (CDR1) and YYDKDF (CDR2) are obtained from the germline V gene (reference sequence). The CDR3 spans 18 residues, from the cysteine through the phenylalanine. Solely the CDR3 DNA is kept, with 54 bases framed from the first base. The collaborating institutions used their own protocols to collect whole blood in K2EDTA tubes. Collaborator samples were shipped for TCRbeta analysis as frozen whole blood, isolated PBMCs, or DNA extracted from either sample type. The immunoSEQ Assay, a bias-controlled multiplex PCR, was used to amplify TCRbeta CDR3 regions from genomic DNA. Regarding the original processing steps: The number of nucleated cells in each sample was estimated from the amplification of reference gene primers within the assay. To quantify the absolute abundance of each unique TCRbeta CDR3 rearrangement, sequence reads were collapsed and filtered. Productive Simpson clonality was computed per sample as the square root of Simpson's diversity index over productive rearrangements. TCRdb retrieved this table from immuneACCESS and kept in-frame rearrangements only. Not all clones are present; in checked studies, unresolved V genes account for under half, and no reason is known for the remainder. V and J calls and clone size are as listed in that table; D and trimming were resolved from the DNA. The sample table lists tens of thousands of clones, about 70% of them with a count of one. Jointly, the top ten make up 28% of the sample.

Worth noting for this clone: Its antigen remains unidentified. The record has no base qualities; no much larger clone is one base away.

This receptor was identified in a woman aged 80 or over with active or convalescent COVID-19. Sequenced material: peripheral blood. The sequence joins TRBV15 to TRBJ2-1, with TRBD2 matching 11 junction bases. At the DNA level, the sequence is TGTGCCACCAGCAGATCCTCGATTCTAGCGGGGGGTGACAATGAGCAGTTCTTC. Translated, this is CATSRSSILAGGDNEQFF.